Presented here are 14 T cell receptor beta chains from one specimen sequenced in a study of CD8 T cells in ankylosing spondylitis. For these TCRs, the target antigens are not known. Study-level findings and limits: Among TCR beta sequences, a motif of about 8 highly homologous variants appeared characteristic of ankylosing spondylitis blood.

One entry per CDR3 protein, called by TCRdb with MiXCR from the 5' RACE reads. The sample gives 500,000 or so distinct CDR3 sequences, approximately 5% of which show up once; under 4.5% is in the top ten. The sample taken for sequencing was blood, either unsorted or a sorted T cell fraction (not recorded which). These TCRs come from a male donor with ankylosing spondylitis.

This clonotype was detected many times. This sequence joins TRBV12-3 or TRBV12-4 and TRBJ2-3, with 11 positions matching TRBD1. This CDR3 spans 16 amino acids. V was clipped by 6 bases and J by 7 bases; unmatched bases: 12. CDR3 protein: CASRPQGQGERNTQYF. As DNA, the CDR3 is TGTGCCAGCAGACCCCAGGGACAGGGGGAAAGAAATACGCAGTATTTT.

There are many counts of this clonotype. The V call is TRBV12-3 or TRBV12-4, the J call TRBJ2-6, with a tentative D call TRBD1 (5 bases). This CDR3 spans 17 amino acids. Trimming removed 5 bases from V and 2 bases from J, with 16 bases in between. CDR3 nucleotides: TGTGCCAGCAGTCCCCCGCGCAGGGCCCCTGGGGCCAACGTCCTGACTTTC. This sequence encodes CASSPPRRAPGANVLTF.

The sample holds many counts of this clonotype. V usage is TRBV29-1 and J usage is TRBJ1-2; possibly TRBD1 for D (6 bases). CDR3 length: 14 residues. Germline loops: CDR1 SQVTM, CDR2 ANQGSEA. V dropped 1 base and J dropped 3 bases, with 12 bases sitting between them. CDR3 nucleotide sequence: TGCAGCGTTGAAGGAACGGGGGCATACTATGGCTACACCTTC. Translation: CSVEGTGAYYGYTF.

This clonotype occurred many times. The chain joins TRBV4-3 to TRBJ2-7, with 7 bases lining up with TRBD1. The J segment lost 5 bases and the V segment lost 0 bases, leaving 19 bases of the junction unmatched. CDR1 is LGHNA and CDR2 is YSLEER in the germline V gene. This CDR3 is 19 amino acids long. CDR3 nucleotide sequence: TGCGCCAGCAGCCAAGATTGGCCAGGGGGTCGGACCCACCAGGACGAGCAGTACTTC. As protein: CASSQDWPGGRTHQDEQYF.

The sample holds many counts of this clonotype. V and J are TRBV12-3 or TRBV12-4 and TRBJ2-5; 11 nucleotides line up with TRBD2. The CDR3 covers 15 residues. The junction had 7 bases not matched to a gene; V was cut back by 6 bases and J by 4 bases. The CDR3 reads CASSSLAGEGETQYF. The CDR3, as DNA: TGTGCCAGCAGCTCACTAGCGGGAGAGGGAGAGACCCAGTACTTC.

This clonotype was counted once. The rearrangement uses TRBV7-2 and TRBJ2-6; unclear D gene. V shed 7 bases and J shed 2 bases, with 12 bases lying between them. Looked up from germline, CDR1 is SGHTA and CDR2 is FQGNSA. This CDR3 contains 15 residues. The CDR3 here is CASTLPGAGANVLTF. The DNA for the CDR3 is TGTGCCAGCACGCTGCCAGGTGCTGGGGCCAACGTCCTGACTTTC.

There are a few counts of this clonotype. The rearrangement links TRBV19 to TRBJ1-1; D is undetermined. The CDR3 consists of 13 residues. The germline V gene has CDR1 LNHDA and CDR2 SQIVND (reference sequence). The V and J ends lost 7 bases and 0 bases respectively, with 9 bases between them. The CDR3 DNA sequence: TGTGCCAGTAAGGAACCCATGAACACTGAAGCTTTCTTT. Translating gives CASKEPMNTEAFF.

This clonotype came up many times. The chain joins TRBV4-2 to TRBJ2-2, with 10 bases lining up with TRBD1. Germline loops: CDR1 LGHNA, CDR2 YNFKEQ. Trimming cost V 8 bases and J 6 bases; bases outside gene matches: 12. The length of the CDR3 is 16 residues. CDR3 nucleotide sequence: TGTGCCAGCGATCGCGGACAGGGGGGATTGTCCGGGGAGCTGTTTTTT. Encoded protein: CASDRGQGGLSGELFF.

This clonotype has at least ten counts. The DNA of the CDR3 is TGTGCCAGCAGCGTAGCACTAGCGGGAGAGACCCAGTACTTC. Residues: CASSVALAGETQYF. The chain couples TRBV9 to TRBJ2-5, with TRBD2 matching over 9 bases. With 0 bases clipped from V and 4 bases from J, the junction kept 1 base outside the gene matches. CDR1 and CDR2 (germline): SGDLS, YYNGEE. The CDR3 runs to 14 residues.

This clonotype appeared many times. The chain combines TRBV12-3 or TRBV12-4 with TRBJ2-7, with TRBD2 identical over 7 bases. The CDR3 runs to 14 residues. V lost 6 bases, J lost 3 bases, and 8 bases stayed unmatched. CDR3 DNA sequence: TGTGCCAGCAGCTGGGGAGGGTTAGGCTACGAGCAGTACTTC. It is translated as CASSWGGLGYEQYF.

This clonotype was counted many times. This chain joins TRBV6-1 and TRBJ1-5, with D perhaps matching TRBD1 (6 bases). The CDR3 length is 14 residues. Looked up from germline, CDR1 is MNHNS and CDR2 is SASEGT. With 8 bases removed from V and 0 bases from J, the gap between germline ends came to 11 bases. The CDR3 nucleotides are TGTGCCAGCCTTAGGACAGATAGCAATCAGCCCCAGCATTTT. Amino acid sequence: CASLRTDSNQPQHF.

This clonotype has a count of ten or more. The rearrangement links TRBV20-1 to TRBJ1-5, with D possibly matching TRBD1 (6 bases). The CDR3 consists of 14 residues. CDR1 and CDR2 (germline): DFQATT, SNEGSKA (reference sequence). V was trimmed by 6 bases and J by 9 bases, leaving 21 bases between them. The CDR3 DNA reads TGCAGTGCCTTACTGACAGGCTCGGGGGGGCCCCAGCATTTT. Its protein product is CSALLTGSGGPQHF.

This clonotype has at least ten counts. The chain has TRBV29-1 and TRBJ2-3; tentatively, D is TRBD2 (5 bases). V lost 3 bases, J lost 4 bases, and 11 bases lay in between. The germline V gene has CDR1 SQVTM and CDR2 ANQGSEA. There are 13 residues in the CDR3. The CDR3 is CSVDRGGPDTQYF. The CDR3 region has the DNA TGCAGCGTTGACCGGGGTGGGCCAGATACGCAGTATTTT.

At least ten counts were recorded for this clonotype. The V gene is TRBV7-8, the J gene TRBJ2-7; weak D call: TRBD1 (5 bases). V was clipped by 5 bases and J by 1 base, with 9 bases between them. The CDR3 contains 13 residues. Germline lookup yields CDR1 SGHVS and CDR2 FQNEAQ. The CDR3 bases are TGTGCCAGCAGCCTCAGGGTATCCTACGAGCAGTACTTC. Protein sequence: CASSLRVSYEQYF.